The 20 T cell receptor beta chains given below trace back to one sample, sequenced in a study of shared clonotypes between healthy human individuals. Repertoires were generated with immunoSEQ multiplex PCR, while TCRdb's copy carries only in-frame clones and drops some. The repertoire consists of roughly 2.5 million clones, with around nine tenths occurring once and the leading ten covering over 0.12%. The source material was naive CD4+ T cells sorted from blood. Indicated subset: CD45RA+ positively selected. Receptor source: a man between 18 and 35 years old in good health.

CDR3 region: CASSSGTSTNEQFF. The CDR3 bases are TGTGCCAGCAGTTCCGGGACTAGCACAAATGAGCAGTTCTTC. The chain has TRBV28 and TRBJ2-1, with 9 nucleotides matching TRBD2. The CDR3 extends over 14 amino acids. Germline CDR1 reads MDHEN; CDR2 reads SYDVKM. V was clipped by 4 bases and J by 7 bases; unmatched bases: 5.

The chain combines TRBV10-3 with TRBJ2-3; D remains ambiguous. Per germline, CDR1 ENHRY and CDR2 SYGVKD. The CDR3 totals 11 residues. V lost 10 bases and J 4 bases, leaving 9 bases between the germline ends. The chain's CDR3 is CATLRSDTQYF. In DNA, the CDR3 is TGTGCCACCCTTCGGTCAGATACGCAGTATTTT.

The chain uses TRBV27 and TRBJ1-2; 8 bases line up with TRBD1. The CDR3 consists of 15 residues. Per germline, CDR1 MNHEY and CDR2 SMNVEV (reference sequence). V was pared by 3 bases and J by 3 bases, with 6 bases of the junction left unmatched. CDR3 region: CASSFGQGAHYGYTF. The CDR3 coding sequence is TGTGCCAGCAGTTTCGGTCAGGGGGCACACTATGGCTACACCTTC.

The chain couples TRBV6-5 to TRBJ2-7; 11 bases agree with TRBD2. The V and J ends lost 5 bases and 7 bases, in that order; junction bases with no gene match: 4. The CDR3 sequence is 13 residues long. CDR1 is MNHEY, CDR2 SVGAGI, per germline. The DNA of the CDR3 is TGTGCCAGCAGTGCAGCTAGCGGGGGGGAGCAGTACTTC. It yields the protein CASSAASGGEQYF.

The chain uses TRBV10-3 and TRBJ2-7, with 8 bases matching TRBD1. Germline assignment: CDR1 ENHRY and CDR2 SYGVKD. After removal of 4 bases from V and 0 bases from J, the junction contained 8 bases not matched to a gene. The CDR3 extends over 16 amino acids. CDR3 coding DNA: TGTGCCATCAGTGTCGGCGACAGGGGTAACTCCTACGAGCAGTACTTC. Translation: CAISVGDRGNSYEQYF.

This clone was observed a single time. This rearrangement joins TRBV29-1 to TRBJ2-1; no reliable D call. The germline V gene encodes CDR1 SQVTM and CDR2 ANQGSEA. The CDR3 contains 15 residues. Between the trimmed V and J ends, which lost 4 bases and 3 bases, there was a span of 16 bases. This chain's CDR3 is CSVGISGSYYNEQFF. CDR3 DNA: TGCAGCGTTGGGATTTCGGGCTCCTACTACAATGAGCAGTTCTTC.

The rearrangement uses TRBV5-1 and TRBJ2-1; 9 positions agree with TRBD2. The CDR3 consists of 16 residues. The germline V gene has CDR1 SGHRS and CDR2 YFSETQ. The trim removed 1 base at V and 1 base at J, leaving 3 bases unmatched. The DNA for the CDR3 is TGCGCCAGCAGCTTGATAGCGGGAGATTCCTACAATGAGCAGTTCTTC. Translated: CASSLIAGDSYNEQFF.

The rearrangement uses TRBV7-2 and TRBJ2-3, with TRBD1 matching over 8 bases. Germline V gene sequence: CDR1 SGHTA, CDR2 FQGNSA. The CDR3 spans 16 residues. The ends lost 5 bases at V and 4 bases at J; junction bases unmatched: 11. The CDR3 region is CASSLRQGRSADTQYF. CDR3 coding DNA: TGTGCCAGCAGCCTTCGACAGGGGAGGTCGGCAGATACGCAGTATTTT. The full variable domain, rest sourced from reference TRBV7-2 and TRBJ2-3, is GAGVSQSPSNKVTEKGKDVELRCDPISGHTALYWYRQSLGQGLEFLIYFQGNSAPDKSGLPSDRFSAERTGGSVSTLTIQRTQQEDSAVYLCASSLRQGRSADTQYFGPGTRLTVL.

The chain joins TRBV11-2 to TRBJ1-2; D is unresolved. V was trimmed by 6 bases and J by 8 bases, leaving 16 bases between them. Germline assignment: CDR1 SGHAT and CDR2 FQNNGV. The CDR3 spans 13 residues. The CDR3, as DNA: TGTGCCAGCAGGCCCTTATATGGGGTCGGCTACACCTTC. Translating it yields CASRPLYGVGYTF.

The gene calls are TRBV9 and TRBJ1-1; D possibly corresponds to TRBD1 (5 bases). The CDR3 contains 16 residues. The V gene lost 0 bases and the J gene lost 1 base, with 13 bases spanning the gap. From germline, CDR1 is SGDLS and CDR2 YYNGEE. CDR3 coding DNA: TGTGCCAGCAGCGTAGCGTTGGGGGTGGGGAACACTGAAGCTTTCTTT. It codes for CASSVALGVGNTEAFF.

The chain carries TRBV5-6 and TRBJ2-4; D possibly matches TRBD1 or TRBD2 (5 bases each). V lost 2 bases, J lost 8 bases, and 14 bases lay in between. Per the germline V gene, CDR1 is SGHDT and CDR2 is YYEEEE. The CDR3 contains 14 residues. The CDR3 DNA reads TGTGCCAGCAGCTTCGGGGCCAAAGTGGACATTCAGTACTTC. This codes for CASSFGAKVDIQYF.

J is TRBJ1-4 and V is TRBV4-3; 12 positions agree with TRBD1. Germline V gene data show CDR1 as LGHNA and CDR2 as YSLEER. The V gene end was trimmed by 0 bases and the J gene end by 7 bases; junction bases not matched to a gene: 6. The CDR3 consists of 17 residues. The CDR3 protein is CASSQDIEGQGAEKLFF. The CDR3 DNA reads as TGCGCCAGCAGCCAAGATATAGAGGGACAGGGGGCTGAAAAACTGTTTTTT.

This chain connects TRBV5-1 to TRBJ1-4; TRBD1 agrees at 9 bases. Germline assignment: CDR1 SGHRS and CDR2 YFSETQ. Trimming took 2 bases from V and 4 from J; bases not matched to a gene: 3. The CDR3 is 15 amino acids. The DNA of the CDR3 is TGCGCCAGCAGCTTCGGGGACAGGGATAATGAAAAACTGTTTTTT. This sequence encodes CASSFGDRDNEKLFF.

The rearrangement joins TRBV19 to TRBJ2-3; TRBD1 matches at 7 bases. CDR3 size: 14 residues. The germline V gene encodes CDR1 LNHDA and CDR2 SQIVND (reference sequence). Losses at the gene ends were 3 bases for V and 2 bases for J; bases not matched to a gene: 2. CDR3 region: CASSMGTDTDTQYF. The DNA for the CDR3 is TGTGCCAGTAGTATGGGGACAGACACAGATACGCAGTATTTT.

The chain has TRBV18 and TRBJ1-1; 8 bases are shared with TRBD1. The trim removed 6 bases at V and 5 bases at J, leaving 14 bases unmatched. The CDR3 is 16 residues long. Germline loops: CDR1 KGHSH, CDR2 LQKENI. The CDR3 spells CASSPTRDRYSTEAFF. The CDR3 DNA follows: TGTGCCAGCTCTCCTACAAGGGACAGGTACTCGACTGAAGCTTTCTTT.

This sequence joins TRBV19 and TRBJ1-2; D not resolved. The CDR3 extends over 13 amino acids. Trimming took 3 bases from V and 6 from J, leaving 11 bases between them. The germline V gene has CDR1 LNHDA and CDR2 SQIVND (reference sequence). CDR3 sequence (DNA): TGTGCCAGTAGTATCGCCGGTTTTGATGGCTACACCTTC. The encoded protein is CASSIAGFDGYTF.

This clone was picked up one time. The chain combines TRBV10-3 with TRBJ2-7, with 8 positions matching TRBD1. This CDR3 contains 15 residues. Germline CDR1 reads ENHRY; CDR2 reads SYGVKD. V lost 0 bases, J lost 1 base, and 2 bases stayed unmatched. The CDR3 nucleotides are TGTGCCATCAGTGAGTCCCGGACAGGGTCCTACGAGCAGTACTTC. It is translated as CAISESRTGSYEQYF.

This clone was found once. V is TRBV30 and J is TRBJ2-7; 8 nucleotides agree with TRBD1. Germline values: CDR1 GTSNPN, CDR2 SVGIG (reference sequence). This CDR3 has 15 residues. The V segment lost 0 bases and the J segment 1 base; nucleotides outside the gene matches: 5. CDR3 loop: CAWSVGQGRSYEQYF. As DNA, the CDR3 is TGTGCCTGGAGTGTTGGACAGGGCAGGTCCTACGAGCAGTACTTC.

The rearrangement joins TRBV5-4 to TRBJ1-2, with 8 bases identical to TRBD1. The CDR3 is made up of 18 amino acids. The V and J ends lost 0 bases and 0 bases, in that order; junction bases with no gene match: 10. CDR1 and CDR2 from the germline V gene are SGHNT and YYREEE (reference sequence). The CDR3 protein is CASSLAGQGVWPNYGYTF. CDR3 coding DNA: TGTGCCAGCAGCTTGGCTGGACAGGGCGTGTGGCCTAACTATGGCTACACCTTC.

The gene calls are TRBV28 and TRBJ1-4, with D unclear. Trimming removed 6 bases at V and 7 bases at J, with 12 bases between. Germline lookup yields CDR1 MDHEN and CDR2 SYDVKM. The CDR3 length is 13 residues. The CDR3 bases are TGTGCCAGCAGGAGCTCTACACGTGAAAAACTGTTTTTT. It is translated as CASRSSTREKLFF.